The rows below give T cell receptor beta chains drawn from one sample of a study of T cells after yellow fever vaccination. TCRdb used MiXCR to reprocess the 5' RACE reads, holding one entry per CDR3 protein. The profile covers some 670,000 distinct CDR3 sequences, with 12% appearing a single time and more than 12% taken by the ten largest. The specimen was PBMCs, collected on the day of the yellow fever booster vaccination. The receptors were sampled from a man under 40 who received the YFV17D yellow fever vaccine. The CDR3 runs from the conserved cysteine through the conserved F or W. Fields, in order: CDR3 DNA, CDR3 protein, clone size, V gene, J gene, D gene. D genes are given only for firm matches. For some rows the clone size is stated as once, few or many, or as a class when expanded; others skip it.

TGCGCCAGCAGTCAATGGAAGGAACTAGAGACCCAGTACTTC	CASSQWKELETQYF	.	TRBV23-1	TRBJ2-5	.
TGTGCCAGTAGTACCCGACAGGGAGACTACAATGAGCAGTTCTTC	CASSTRQGDYNEQFF	.	TRBV19	TRBJ2-1	TRBD1
TGTGCCAGTAGTATAGATGGGGCAGGGAAGATGACCCAGTACTTC	CASSIDGAGKMTQYF	few	TRBV19	TRBJ2-5	.
TGTGCCAGCAGTTTCGGGACACCTTCTTACAATGAGCAGTTCTTC	CASSFGTPSYNEQFF	.	TRBV12-3/TRBV12-4	TRBJ2-1	.
TGTGCCAGCAGTTTCAGGCTCTATGGCTACACCTTC	CASSFRLYGYTF	.	TRBV12-3/TRBV12-4	TRBJ1-2	.
TGCAGTGCTGGCAACAGGGGCGGAGAAAAACTGTTTTTT	CSAGNRGGEKLFF	few	TRBV20-1	TRBJ1-4	TRBD1
TGTGCCAGCAGCTCCGAATTAGCCGGGACAACCTACTCCTACGAGCAGTACTTC	CASSSELAGTTYSYEQYF	.	TRBV5-4	TRBJ2-7	.
TGTGCCAGCAGCTGGGGCTCTGGAAACACCATATATTTT	CASSWGSGNTIYF	few	TRBV9	TRBJ1-3	.
TGTGCCAGCAGCCTTTCTCCCGGGGAAGGCCACGAGCAGTACTTC	CASSLSPGEGHEQYF	.	TRBV9	TRBJ2-7	.
TGCAGTGCTCTCTTAGCGGGGGGGTCCAATGAGCAGTTCTTC	CSALLAGGSNEQFF	.	TRBV20-1	TRBJ2-1	TRBD2
TGTGCCAGCAGCGCCCGGGGACACAAAAGGAACATTCAGTACTTC	CASSARGHKRNIQYF	.	TRBV5-6	TRBJ2-4	.
TGTGCCAGCAACGAAGGTTACTACGAGCAGTACTTC	CASNEGYYEQYF	few	TRBV6-2/TRBV6-3	TRBJ2-7	.
TGTGCCAGCAGCCCCGGGACAGGGCCTTTCGGCTACACCTTC	CASSPGTGPFGYTF	many	TRBV7-2	TRBJ1-2	TRBD1
TGCGCCTCCCCTAGCGGTCTAGCCAAAAACATTCAGTACTTC	CASPSGLAKNIQYF	few	TRBV5-1	TRBJ2-4	TRBD2
TGCAGTGCCCCAACAGGGTCGTCTAATGAAAAACTGTTTTTT	CSAPTGSSNEKLFF	.	TRBV20-1	TRBJ1-4	.
TGCAGCGTTGATAACAGGAGGAACACTGAAGCTTTCTTT	CSVDNRRNTEAFF	few	TRBV29-1	TRBJ1-1	.
TGTGCCAGCAGCCCCGCAGGGGATACGCAGTATTTT	CASSPAGDTQYF	many	TRBV18	TRBJ2-3	.
TGCAGTGCTCGAGGCGGGTTTAGCAATCAGCCCCAGCATTTT	CSARGGFSNQPQHF	few	TRBV20-1	TRBJ1-5	.
TGTGCCAGCAGCTTAGAATGGGGGGTACCAGATACGCAGTATTTT	CASSLEWGVPDTQYF	few	TRBV7-2	TRBJ2-3	.
TGTGCCAGCAGCTTAGAAGGGACTTCGCGCGAAAAACTGTTTTTT	CASSLEGTSREKLFF	few	TRBV7-9	TRBJ1-4	.
TGTGCCAGTAGTATGGGGGCAGGGGGGACCGGGGAGCTGTTTTTT	CASSMGAGGTGELFF	few	TRBV19	TRBJ2-2	.
TGCAGTGCAGCAAGCAATGAGCAGTTCTTC	CSAASNEQFF	.	TRBV20-1	TRBJ2-1	.
TGTGCCAGCAGTTACTCGATCATGGGGTCTAACTATGGCTACACCTTC	CASSYSIMGSNYGYTF	few	TRBV6-5	TRBJ1-2	.
TGTGCCAGCTCGCAGGGGACTAGCGGGAGTACTGAGCAGTTCTTC	CASSQGTSGSTEQFF	few	TRBV18	TRBJ2-1	TRBD2
TGTGCCAGCAGTTACTCGACTCCTGATAGAGGCAAAAACATTCAGTACTTC	CASSYSTPDRGKNIQYF	many	TRBV6-2/TRBV6-3	TRBJ2-4	.
TGCAGTGCTAGAGATCGCAGACTGACAGATACGCAGTATTTT	CSARDRRLTDTQYF	many	TRBV20-1	TRBJ2-3	.
TGTGCCAGTAGTATGGCCCGTGTTAGGGGGCCGTGGCAGCCCCAGCATTTT	CASSMARVRGPWQPQHF	.	TRBV19	TRBJ1-5	TRBD1
TGCGCCAGCAGGGCGACTAGCGGGAGAATTCATTTT	CASRATSGRIHF	few	TRBV10-1	TRBJ2-3	TRBD2
TGTGCCAGCAGTTACTCACAGGGGGCTAACAATGAGCAGTTCTTC	CASSYSQGANNEQFF	many	TRBV6-2/TRBV6-3	TRBJ2-1	TRBD1
TGTGCCAGCAGTTCCGGACTAGCGGGATTCGAGTCTGAGCAGTTCTTC	CASSSGLAGFESEQFF	many	TRBV28	TRBJ2-1	TRBD2
TGTGCCAGCAGCCAAGACCGGGACAGGCATAGCAATCAGCCCCAGCATTTT	CASSQDRDRHSNQPQHF	few	TRBV4-2	TRBJ1-5	TRBD1
TGTGCCAGCAGCTTGAGGACTAGCGGGAGCAGTGAGCAGTTCTTC	CASSLRTSGSSEQFF	few	TRBV5-4	TRBJ2-1	TRBD2
TGTGCCAGCAGCCAGGGACTAGCGGGAGTCAGTACGTTCTTC	CASSQGLAGVSTFF	few	TRBV7-2	TRBJ2-1	TRBD2
TGTGCCAGCAGTCACAGGGTGCGTACAGATACGCAGTATTTT	CASSHRVRTDTQYF	few	TRBV28	TRBJ2-3	.
TGCAGTGCTAGGGTCCGGCAGGCAAGCTCCTACGAGCAGTACTTC	CSARVRQASSYEQYF	few	TRBV20-1	TRBJ2-7	.
TGTGCCTGCAACTCCGAGAGCTCCTATAATTCACCCCTCCACTTT	CACNSESSYNSPLHF	.	TRBV30	TRBJ1-6	.
TGCAGTGCTAGAGTGACTAGCGGGAGGGGTTACCAAGAGACCCAGTACTTC	CSARVTSGRGYQETQYF	.	TRBV20-1	TRBJ2-5	TRBD2
TGTGCCAGCAGAAACGGGACTAGCGGTCCCTACGAGCAGTACTTC	CASRNGTSGPYEQYF	few	TRBV5-4	TRBJ2-7	TRBD2
TGTGCCAGCAGCCCCTTAGGAGGTCATGAGCAGTTCTTC	CASSPLGGHEQFF	.	TRBV7-9	TRBJ2-1	.
TGCAGCGTTGGAGGTCAGACGAACTATGGCTACACCTTC	CSVGGQTNYGYTF	few	TRBV29-1	TRBJ1-2	.
TGTGCCAGCAGCCCAAACCGGGACAGGGGCGCTAGGTATGGCTACACCTTC	CASSPNRDRGARYGYTF	.	TRBV5-6	TRBJ1-2	TRBD1
TGTGCCAGCAGTTACGATTTTGGGGGACTAGCGGGAATCAATGAGCAGTTCTTC	CASSYDFGGLAGINEQFF	.	TRBV6-2/TRBV6-3	TRBJ2-1	TRBD2
TGCAGTGCTAGGGGATGGACAGGGCTCACAGATACGCAGTATTTT	CSARGWTGLTDTQYF	many	TRBV20-1	TRBJ2-3	TRBD1
TGTGCCAGCAGTTACTCGACAGGTCAGAAGACCCAGTACTTC	CASSYSTGQKTQYF	.	TRBV6-5	TRBJ2-5	.
TGTGCCAGCTCACCCAGCAGTCCCCCATACAATGAGCAGTTCTTC	CASSPSSPPYNEQFF	.	TRBV18	TRBJ2-1	.
TGTGCCAGCCCAAAACGGGGCGGGAAGAACAATGAGCAGTTCTTC	CASPKRGGKNNEQFF	few	TRBV21-1	TRBJ2-1	.
TGCAGCGTAAGTGGAGGCTACTACGAGCAGTACTTC	CSVSGGYYEQYF	few	TRBV29-1	TRBJ2-7	.
TGTGCCAGCAGCTTCACCCCTAATGAAAAACTGTTTTTT	CASSFTPNEKLFF	few	TRBV7-9	TRBJ1-4	.